This is a list of T cell receptor beta chains from one sample in a study of PD-1 blockade in classical Hodgkin lymphoma. Clones were read by immunoSEQ multiplex PCR, and TCRdb kept only the in-frame ones, dropping some. This table holds some 150,000 clones, about 81% found once. The starting material was peripheral blood mononuclear cells (PBMCs), obtained before the second cycle of nivolumab. These receptors were collected from a human donor with classical Hodgkin lymphoma. The CDR3 runs from the conserved cysteine through the conserved F or W. D genes are given only for firm matches. The size field is filled for only some rows; it gives once, few, many or a size class.

abundance	len	d_gene	v_gene	j_gene	CDR3nt	CDR3aa
-	15	TRBD1	TRBV6-6	TRBJ2-7	TGTGCCAGCAGTTACTCGGGACAGGACTCCTACGAGCAGTACTTC	CASSYSGQDSYEQYF
-	12	TRBD1	TRBV29-1	TRBJ2-2	TGCAGCGTTACAGGGGAGACCGGGGAGCTGTTTTTT	CSVTGETGELFF
-	16	TRBD2	TRBV5-1	TRBJ2-3	TGCGCCAGCAGCTTTTGGACTAGCGGGGGCACAGATACGCAGTATTTT	CASSFWTSGGTDTQYF
-	15	-	TRBV6-5	TRBJ1-1	TGTGCCAGCAGTTACGGTCCGGGCCGTAACACTGAAGCTTTCTTT	CASSYGPGRNTEAFF
-	14	-	TRBV7-9	TRBJ2-7	TGTGCCAGCAGCCTGGGATCGGGGACCTACGAGCAGTACTTC	CASSLGSGTYEQYF
once	15	-	TRBV25-1	TRBJ2-3	TGTGCCAGCAGTGAAGAAGGTGGAGCTACAGATACGCAGTATTTT	CASSEEGGATDTQYF
-	14	TRBD2	TRBV9	TRBJ2-2	TGTGCCAGCAGCTTAGCGGGGGGGCCCGGGGAGCTGTTTTTT	CASSLAGGPGELFF
-	13	TRBD1	TRBV7-6	TRBJ1-2	TGTGCCAGCAGCTGGCCCCAGGGGGATGGCTACACCTTC	CASSWPQGDGYTF
-	15	TRBD1	TRBV28	TRBJ1-5	TGTGCCAGCAGTTTCCAACAGGGGGCAAGACAGCCCCAGCATTTT	CASSFQQGARQPQHF
-	16	TRBD1	TRBV7-2	TRBJ1-1	TGTGCCAGCAGCTTAGGGACAGGGATAAGAGACACTGAAGCTTTCTTT	CASSLGTGIRDTEAFF
-	13	-	TRBV6-6	TRBJ1-2	TGTGCCAGCAGTTCCCGGCAGGGGAATGGCTACACCTTC	CASSSRQGNGYTF
-	15	-	TRBV4-3	TRBJ2-1	TGCGCCAGCAGCCAAGATAGACTACCGTACAATGAGCAGTTCTTC	CASSQDRLPYNEQFF
-	19	-	TRBV27	TRBJ2-7	TGTGCCAGCAGTTTATGGGGTGGACGCCAGGGGTTCGGGAGCCACGAGCAGTACTTC	CASSLWGGRQGFGSHEQYF
-	12	-	TRBV6-6	TRBJ2-7	TGTGCCACCCGGGACACCTTCTACGAGCAGTACTTC	CATRDTFYEQYF
-	14	-	TRBV28	TRBJ2-7	TGTGCCAGCAGTTTAGGGGTGGGATCCTACGAGCAGTACTTC	CASSLGVGSYEQYF
-	15	-	TRBV6-4	TRBJ2-1	TGTGCCAGCAGTGACTCGGCCTCAGGTTGGAATGAGCAGTTCTTC	CASSDSASGWNEQFF
-	15	TRBD1	TRBV6-5	TRBJ1-2	TGTGCCAGCAGTTTCCTCCAGGGACAGGCATATGGCTACACCTTC	CASSFLQGQAYGYTF
-	12	TRBD1	TRBV6-6	TRBJ1-2	TGTGCCAGCAGCCTCGACAGGGATGGCTACACCTTC	CASSLDRDGYTF
-	14	TRBD1	TRBV18	TRBJ2-3	TGTGCCAGCTCTCCGGACAGGGGAACAGATACGCAGTATTTT	CASSPDRGTDTQYF
-	14	-	TRBV10-3	TRBJ1-2	TGCGCCATCAGTGAGTCCGGGGGCGCGGCCGGCTACACCTTC	CAISESGGAAGYTF
many	15	TRBD1	TRBV6-1	TRBJ1-5	TGTGCCAGCAGTAGGGACAGAAAAAGCCTTCAGCCCCAGCATTTT	CASSRDRKSLQPQHF
few	12	TRBD1	TRBV10-3	TRBJ1-2	TGTGCCATCAGCAGAACGGACAGGGGCTACACCTTC	CAISRTDRGYTF
once	15	TRBD1	TRBV7-9	TRBJ2-2	TGTGCCAGCAGCCCGGACAGGGTGAGCACCGGGGAGCTGTTTTTT	CASSPDRVSTGELFF
once	15	TRBD2	TRBV11-3	TRBJ2-1	TGTGCCAGCAGCTTGGCGGGAGGGGGCTACAATGAGCAGTTCTTC	CASSLAGGGYNEQFF
-	14	-	TRBV5-1	TRBJ1-3	TGCGCCAGCAGCTTGGAGGCAGCTGGAAACACCATATATTTT	CASSLEAAGNTIYF
-	15	-	TRBV6-1	TRBJ1-1	TGTGCCAGCAGTGAAGAAGCCCTAGAGTTAACTGAAGCTTTCTTT	CASSEEALELTEAFF
-	13	-	TRBV28	TRBJ2-7	TGTGCCAGCAGTTCCCCCCCCCGGTACGAGCAGTACTTC	CASSSPPRYEQYF
-	18	TRBD1	TRBV7-2	TRBJ2-3	TGTGCCAGCAGCTTAGAAGGCGGACAGGGGGCAGACACAGATACGCAGTATTTT	CASSLEGGQGADTDTQYF
-	11	-	TRBV19	TRBJ1-2	TGTGCCAGTAGTAACAGGGATGGCTACACCTTC	CASSNRDGYTF
-	16	-	TRBV6-5	TRBJ2-1	TGTGCCAGCAGTTACTACAGCGGGCAGCCTTACAATGAGCAGTTCTTC	CASSYYSGQPYNEQFF
few	15	-	TRBV4-1	TRBJ2-3	TGCGCCAGCAGCTCCCGGAGGGCCTACACAGATACGCAGTATTTT	CASSSRRAYTDTQYF
few	12	-	TRBV10-3	TRBJ2-2	TGTGCCATTGGGGAGAAGATCGGGGAGCTGTTTTTT	CAIGEKIGELFF
-	15	TRBD2	TRBV6-5	TRBJ2-7	TGTGCCAGCAGTCCTAGCGGGAGGGGAACCTACGAGCAGTACTTC	CASSPSGRGTYEQYF
-	14	-	TRBV19	TRBJ1-3	TGTGCCAGTAAATCTGGCCCCTCTGGAAACACCATATATTTT	CASKSGPSGNTIYF
-	15	-	TRBV7-7	TRBJ2-1	TGTGCTAGCAGCTTATCGGGGGCCTCCTACAATGAGCAGTTCTTC	CASSLSGASYNEQFF
few	15	TRBD1	TRBV4-3	TRBJ1-2	TGCGCCAGCAGCCAAGCAGGACAGGGGGCAGGTGGCTACACCTTC	CASSQAGQGAGGYTF
-	13	TRBD1	TRBV6-5	TRBJ1-2	TGTGCCAGCAGTCGCGACAGGGACTATGGCTACACCTTC	CASSRDRDYGYTF
few	15	TRBD1	TRBV27	TRBJ1-4	TGTGCCAGCAAATGGGTGGGGACAGGGAATGAAAAACTGTTTTTT	CASKWVGTGNEKLFF
-	15	TRBD2	TRBV6-5	TRBJ2-7	TGTGCCAGCAGTTTCCGGACTAGCGGGAGGGACGAGCAGTACTTC	CASSFRTSGRDEQYF
-	14	-	TRBV30	TRBJ2-7	TGTGCCTGGAAAGCGGAGGGGTACGACTACGAGCAGTACTTC	CAWKAEGYDYEQYF
few	14	-	TRBV6-6	TRBJ1-2	TGTGCCAGCAGCCTAGGGGGGGCAGAGAATGGCTACACCTTC	CASSLGGAENGYTF
-	14	-	TRBV19	TRBJ2-3	TGTGCCAGTAGTATAGGAAGGGACGCAGATACGCAGTATTTT	CASSIGRDADTQYF
-	14	-	TRBV15	TRBJ1-4	TGTGCCACCAGCAGTCAAGGGCCCAATGAAAAACTGTTTTTT	CATSSQGPNEKLFF
-	14	-	TRBV5-5	TRBJ2-7	TGTGCCAGCAGCTTGAGGCTATCACCCTACGAGCAGTACTTC	CASSLRLSPYEQYF
-	15	TRBD2	TRBV19	TRBJ2-3	TGTGCCAGTAGTATACAGCGGGGGAACACAGATACGCAGTATTTT	CASSIQRGNTDTQYF
-	15	-	TRBV5-1	TRBJ1-4	TGCGCCAGCAGCTTTTCTGACGCAACTAATGAAAAACTGTTTTTT	CASSFSDATNEKLFF
-	14	TRBD1	TRBV6-5	TRBJ1-1	TGTGCCAGCAGGTCGTCAGGGGGCGCCCCTGAAGCTTTCTTT	CASRSSGGAPEAFF
-	14	-	TRBV19	TRBJ2-7	TGTGCCAGTAGTATCCAGGACGGGGCCTACGAGCAGTACTTC	CASSIQDGAYEQYF